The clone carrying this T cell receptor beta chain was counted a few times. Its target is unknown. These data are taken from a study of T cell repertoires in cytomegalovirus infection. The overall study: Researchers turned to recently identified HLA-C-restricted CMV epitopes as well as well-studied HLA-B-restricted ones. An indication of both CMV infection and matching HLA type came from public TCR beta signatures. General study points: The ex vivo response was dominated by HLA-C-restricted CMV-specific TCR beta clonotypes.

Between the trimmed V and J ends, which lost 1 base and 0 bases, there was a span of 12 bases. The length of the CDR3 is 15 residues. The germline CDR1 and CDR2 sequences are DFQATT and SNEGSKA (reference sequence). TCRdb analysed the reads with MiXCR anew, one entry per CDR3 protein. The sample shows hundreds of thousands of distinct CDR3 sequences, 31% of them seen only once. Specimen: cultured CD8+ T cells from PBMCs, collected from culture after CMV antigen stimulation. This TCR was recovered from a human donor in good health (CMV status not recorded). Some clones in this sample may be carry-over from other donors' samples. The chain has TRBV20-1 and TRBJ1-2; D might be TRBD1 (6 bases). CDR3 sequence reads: CSARGDNQPNYGYTF. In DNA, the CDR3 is TGCAGTGCTAGAGGGGACAACCAACCTAACTATGGCTACACCTTC.